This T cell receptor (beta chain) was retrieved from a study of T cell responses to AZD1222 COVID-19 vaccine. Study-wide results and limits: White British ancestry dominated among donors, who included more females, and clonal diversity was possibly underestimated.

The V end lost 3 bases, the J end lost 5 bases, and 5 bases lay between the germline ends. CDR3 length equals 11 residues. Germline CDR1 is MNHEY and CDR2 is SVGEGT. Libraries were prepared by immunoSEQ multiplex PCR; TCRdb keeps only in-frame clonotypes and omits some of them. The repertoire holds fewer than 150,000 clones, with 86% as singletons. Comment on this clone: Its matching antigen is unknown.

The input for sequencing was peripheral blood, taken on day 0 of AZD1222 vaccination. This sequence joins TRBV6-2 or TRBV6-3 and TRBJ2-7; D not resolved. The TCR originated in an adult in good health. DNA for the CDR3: TGTGCCAGCAGTTATACTGACGAGCAGTACTTC. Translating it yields CASSYTDEQYF.